This T cell receptor (beta chain) was identified in a study of vaccination effects on CD4 cells after COVID-19. In germline, CDR1 is SEHNR, CDR2 FQNEAQ (reference sequence). V lost 3 bases and J 7 bases, leaving 19 bases between the germline ends. The CDR3 sequence is 16 residues long. ViraFEST expansion of antigen-specific CD4+ T cells with viral peptide pools preceded sequencing. CD4+ T cells were isolated after less than 13 days of culture. Subjects were given two BNT162b2 or mRNA-1273 vaccine doses. Testing of the vaccine recipients showed negative nucleocapsid antibodies and no prior SARS-CoV-2 infection. Each culture well received a few million PBMC. These cells were then cultured in IMDM with about 9.1 IU/ml IL-2 and 9.5 to 10 ug/ml peptides. Fresh IL-2-containing medium replaced half the medium on days 3 and 7. This clone is classed as large. Its specificity is not known. Generated by immunoSEQ multiplex PCR, the TCRdb table keeps only in-frame clones and is missing some. The table shows about 16,000 clones, with about 76% occurring only once.

The genes are TRBV7-9 and TRBJ1-5; D is undetermined. The sample was CD4+ T cells from PBMCs cultured with HCoV-NL63 spike peptides, taken after COVID-19 vaccination. This clonotype was obtained from a human donor who received a COVID-19 vaccine. CDR3 sequence (DNA): TGTGCCAGCAGCTTGTATATGGGAACCCAGAGGCAGCCCCAGCATTTT. Amino acid sequence: CASSLYMGTQRQPQHF.